These T cell receptor beta chains were read from a single sample in a study of metastatic and nonmetastatic thyroid tumors. TCRdb re-called the PCR reads through MiXCR. The sample holds approximately 8,000 clones, approximately 30% seen once. Sequencing was performed on adjacent normal tissue. Receptor source: a female donor with papillary thyroid cancer or a benign thyroid nodule (not recorded which). Some clones in this sample may be carry-over from other donors' samples. Both conserved end residues are part of each CDR3. A D gene is named only where the DNA matches it firmly. Size is omitted from some rows. Given values are once, few, many or a class for expanded clones.

D: TRBD2
size: .
V: TRBV20-1
J: TRBJ2-3
DNA: TGCAGTGCTAGGGAACTAGCGGGAGGGCCAACAGATACGCAGTATTTT
CDR3: CSARELAGGPTDTQYF

D: .
size: many
V: TRBV20-1
J: TRBJ1-4
DNA: TGCAGTGCTAGAGATATCGGTTATGCTAATGAAAAACTGTTTTTT
CDR3: CSARDIGYANEKLFF

D: TRBD1
size: .
V: TRBV20-1
J: TRBJ1-1
DNA: TGCAGTGCTCTTAAAGGACAGGGTGGGGCTGAAGCTTTCTTT
CDR3: CSALKGQGGAEAFF

D: TRBD2
size: .
V: TRBV19
J: TRBJ2-7
DNA: TGTGCCAGTAGTATCAGAGCGGGGCCTCTCGGGAACGAGCAGTACTTC
CDR3: CASSIRAGPLGNEQYF

D: .
size: many
V: TRBV20-1
J: TRBJ2-1
DNA: TGCAGTGCTAGGAGGGGACTGATGAATGAGCAGTTCTTC
CDR3: CSARRGLMNEQFF

D: TRBD2
size: .
V: TRBV7-6
J: TRBJ2-7
DNA: TGTGCCAGCAGCCCCGGGAGGGGGGTATACGAGCAGTACTTC
CDR3: CASSPGRGVYEQYF

D: .
size: .
V: TRBV11-3
J: TRBJ2-1
DNA: TGTGCCAGCAGCCCCCGGGGGGCTGGTGAGCAGTTCTTC
CDR3: CASSPRGAGEQFF

D: .
size: few
V: TRBV2
J: TRBJ1-2
DNA: TGTGCCAGCAGTGATTCTCAGGGTCGACCTTATGGCTACACCTTC
CDR3: CASSDSQGRPYGYTF

D: .
size: once
V: TRBV27
J: TRBJ1-5
DNA: TGTGCCCGCAGTTCCATGGGGTCGGAGCCCCAGCATTTT
CDR3: CARSSMGSEPQHF

D: TRBD2
size: .
V: TRBV7-2
J: TRBJ2-2
DNA: TGTGCCAGCAAGGGCGGGAGGGCCGGTGGCTGGGAGCAGTTTTTT
CDR3: CASKGGRAGGWEQFF

D: .
size: .
V: TRBV18
J: TRBJ2-5
DNA: TGTGCCAGCTCACGGGAAGGGACCTACCAAGAGACCCAGTACTTC
CDR3: CASSREGTYQETQYF

D: TRBD2
size: .
V: TRBV7-8
J: TRBJ2-7
DNA: TGTGCCAGCAGCTCGTCCCCGGGACTAGAGCAGTACTTC
CDR3: CASSSSPGLEQYF

D: TRBD2
size: many
V: TRBV7-8
J: TRBJ2-3
DNA: TGTGCCAGCAGCCCGTCTAGCGGGGGAAGCACAGATACGCAGTATTTT
CDR3: CASSPSSGGSTDTQYF

D: TRBD1
size: .
V: TRBV9
J: TRBJ2-1
DNA: TGTGCCAGCAGCCCACGGACAGGGGGATGGAGTGAGCAGTTCTTC
CDR3: CASSPRTGGWSEQFF

D: .
size: medium-sized
V: TRBV5-1
J: TRBJ2-2
DNA: TGCGCCAGCAGCTTGGGGACAACGAACACCGGGGAGCTGTTTTTT
CDR3: CASSLGTTNTGELFF

D: TRBD2
size: .
V: TRBV6-1
J: TRBJ2-3
DNA: TGTGCCAGCAGTCGACCTAGCGGCCGAGGGGATACGCAGTATTTT
CDR3: CASSRPSGRGDTQYF

D: .
size: many
V: TRBV3-1
J: TRBJ1-1
DNA: TGTGCCAGCAGTCTCCAAGTTTGGGGGCGAGCTTTCTTT
CDR3: CASSLQVWGRAFF

D: .
size: few
V: TRBV12-3/TRBV12-4
J: TRBJ1-1
DNA: TGTGCCAGCAGTTTGGAGGTCGCGACTGAAGCTTTCTTT
CDR3: CASSLEVATEAFF

D: TRBD2
size: many
V: TRBV29-1
J: TRBJ2-3
DNA: TGCAGCGTTGAGCAGCTAGCGGGAGCTAATACGCAGTATTTT
CDR3: CSVEQLAGANTQYF

D: .
size: .
V: TRBV19
J: TRBJ2-2
DNA: TGTGCCCTCACATCAGGTCGCACCGGGGAGCTGTTTTTT
CDR3: CALTSGRTGELFF

D: .
size: .
V: TRBV5-4
J: TRBJ1-1
DNA: TGTGCCAGCGGGGGCCAGAGAGGTAGTAGGACTGAAGCTTTCTTC
CDR3: CASGGQRGSRTEAFF

D: TRBD1
size: .
V: TRBV5-1
J: TRBJ1-1
DNA: TGCGCCAGCAGTCGTTCGGACAGGTCGAGCACTGAAGCTTTCTTT
CDR3: CASSRSDRSSTEAFF

D: TRBD2
size: few
V: TRBV6-1
J: TRBJ2-3
DNA: TGTGCCAGCGTAAAGAAGCGGGGGGTATCAGATACGCAGTATTTT
CDR3: CASVKKRGVSDTQYF

D: .
size: .
V: TRBV20-1
J: TRBJ2-5
DNA: TGCAGTGCCGAAGGGGCTAGCAGAAACCAAGAGACCCAGTACTTC
CDR3: CSAEGASRNQETQYF

D: TRBD2
size: .
V: TRBV19
J: TRBJ2-5
DNA: TGTGCCAGTAGTGATTCATCAGCGGGAGTAACAGAGACCCAGTACTTC
CDR3: CASSDSSAGVTETQYF